Listed below are T cell receptor beta chains from one sample, sequenced in a study of CDR3 diversity in severe acne. Each CDR3 protein gets one entry after TCRdb re-called the PCR reads with MiXCR. The table shows tens of thousands of distinct CDR3 sequences, with approximately 49% occurring only once. The sequenced material came from blood. These receptors were obtained from a male donor with severe acne vulgaris. Each CDR3 is given with its conserved first and last residue. A D gene is named only where the DNA matches it firmly. Not every row has a clone size; where given, it reads once, few, many or a size class.

>few|TRBV14|TRBD2|TRBJ2-1
TGTGCCAGCAGCCAAGAACTGAGCGGGAGGCAATTTGCGAGCTCCTACAATGAGCAGTTCTTC
CASSQELSGRQFASSYNEQFF
>many|TRBV7-9|TRBD1|TRBJ2-7
TGTGCCAGCAGCTTAGAGGGTTTGGCAGGGGGTATCTACGAGCAGTACTTC
CASSLEGLAGGIYEQYF
>many|TRBV20-1|TRBD1|TRBJ1-6
TGCAGTGCCCAGCGACAGGGGCGCTATAATTCACCCCTCCACTTT
CSAQRQGRYNSPLHF
>few|TRBV7-9|.|TRBJ2-7
TGTGCCAGCAGCTTAGCGACGGGATACGAGCAGTACTTC
CASSLATGYEQYF
>.|TRBV7-2|.|TRBJ2-7
TGTGCCAGCAGCTTAAGGGGGGGGATAAGCTCCTACGAGCAGTACTTC
CASSLRGGISSYEQYF
>.|TRBV29-1|.|TRBJ1-5
TGCAGCGTTGAAGTTGGAGGGCCCGAGCCCCAGCATTTT
CSVEVGGPEPQHF
>.|TRBV27|TRBD1|TRBJ2-7
TGTGCCAGCAGTTTCCTGGACAGGGGTGGAATCTCCTACGAGCAGTACTTC
CASSFLDRGGISYEQYF
>many|TRBV27|.|TRBJ2-4
TGTGCCAGCAGTCCGAGTTTGACTGATACACTGGGAGACATTCAGTACTTC
CASSPSLTDTLGDIQYF
>.|TRBV7-2|TRBD1|TRBJ1-2
TGTGCCAGCAGCCGACCACAGGGGCTATATGGCTACACCTTC
CASSRPQGLYGYTF
>.|TRBV29-1|.|TRBJ2-6
TGCAGCGTTGAAGAGAGAGGGGCAAATGGGGCCAACGTCCTGACTTTC
CSVEERGANGANVLTF
>many|TRBV7-9|.|TRBJ2-2
TGTGCCAGCAGCCGGACAGCTAACACCGGGGAGCTGTTTTTT
CASSRTANTGELFF
>medium-sized|TRBV6-2/TRBV6-3|TRBD2|TRBJ2-1
TGTGCCAGCAACCCCGGGACTAGCGGGAGTGAGCAGTTCTTC
CASNPGTSGSEQFF
>many|TRBV19|TRBD1|TRBJ2-7
TGTGTCAGTAGTATGATGAATACAGGGGCCGGCGAGCAGTACTTC
CVSSMMNTGAGEQYF
>once|TRBV7-2|.|TRBJ2-2
TGTGCCAGCAGCTTAAGGTCCGCGAACACCGGGGAGCTGTTTTTT
CASSLRSANTGELFF
>medium-sized|TRBV20-1|.|TRBJ2-3
TGCAGTGCTAACCTCATTAAGGGGATTAGCACAGATACGCAGTATTTT
CSANLIKGISTDTQYF
>.|TRBV10-3|.|TRBJ2-3
TGTGCCAGCAGTATCCGACTAGCAGATACGCAGTATTTT
CASSIRLADTQYF
>.|TRBV6-6|.|TRBJ1-6
TGTGCCAGCAGTTACTCGAGTAATTCACCCCTCCGCTTT
CASSYSSNSPLRF
>.|TRBV10-3|TRBD1|TRBJ1-4
TGTGCCATCAGTGAACAGGGGCTAAATGAAAAACTGTTTTTT
CAISEQGLNEKLFF
>many|TRBV7-2|.|TRBJ1-2
TGTGCCAGCAGCTTAGCTGCAGGGAACTATGGCTACACCTTC
CASSLAAGNYGYTF
>.|TRBV5-1|TRBD2|TRBJ2-3
TGCGCCAGCAGCGCCCCAGCGGGAGGAATAGATACGCAGTATTTT
CASSAPAGGIDTQYF
>many|TRBV5-1|.|TRBJ2-1
TGCGCCAGCAGTCTCGGGATGGGCCAGGTGTCCAATGAGCAGTTCTTC
CASSLGMGQVSNEQFF
>few|TRBV5-1|.|TRBJ1-2
TGTGCCAGCAGCCACGGAAAGTTGGGTCGGTCAACCGAAGCTAACTATGGCTACACCTTC
CASSHGKLGRSTEANYGYTF
>.|TRBV7-2|TRBD2|TRBJ2-7
TGTGCCAGCACCGCGGGGGAGATAGACTACGAGCAGTACTTC
CASTAGEIDYEQYF
>many|TRBV19|.|TRBJ2-5
TGTGCCAGTAGTACCACAGGGAACCAAGAGACCCAGTACTTC
CASSTTGNQETQYF
>few|TRBV5-1|TRBD2|TRBJ2-5
TGCGCCAGCAGCTTGTCTAGCGGGATAACAGAGACCCAGTACTTC
CASSLSSGITETQYF
>few|TRBV5-1|.|TRBJ2-5
TGCGCCAGCAGCCGATGGGGTAGAGAGACCCAGTACTTC
CASSRWGRETQYF
>few|TRBV2|.|TRBJ2-7
TGTGCCAGCAGGAATCCTCTGGGACCGAGCTACGAGCAGTACTTC
CASRNPLGPSYEQYF
>.|TRBV7-9|TRBD1|TRBJ2-5
TGTGCCAGCAGCAGTAGGGGGCGCGAATACCAAGAGACCCAGTACTTC
CASSSRGREYQETQYF
>.|TRBV9|.|TRBJ2-2
TGTGCCAGCAGCGTGGGGTCAGGACATTTCACCGGGGAGCTGTTTTTT
CASSVGSGHFTGELFF
>many|TRBV7-9|TRBD1|TRBJ1-6
TGTGCCAGCAGCCAGACAGGGGGCCTTTCACCCCTCCACTTT
CASSQTGGLSPLHF
>.|TRBV10-3|.|TRBJ2-7
TGTGCCAGCAGTGACCCTCCGGGACGGATCTCCTACGAGCAGTACTTC
CASSDPPGRISYEQYF
>.|TRBV10-1|.|TRBJ1-2
TGCGCCAGCTCGGCAGGGTTAGGTGACGATGGCTACACCTTC
CASSAGLGDDGYTF
>few|TRBV9|.|TRBJ2-1
TGTGCCAGCAGCGTAGATCCTAGCCCGAGCTCCTACAATGAGCAGTTCTTC
CASSVDPSPSSYNEQFF
>.|TRBV20-1|.|TRBJ2-7
TGCAGTGCTGGGGGCTCCTACGAGCAGTACTTC
CSAGGSYEQYF
>.|TRBV14|.|TRBJ1-1
TGTGCCAGCAGCCCGCTACTGGACAGTATAGAAGCTTTCTTT
CASSPLLDSIEAFF
>many|TRBV20-1|TRBD2|TRBJ2-1
TGCAGTGCTAGAGGGACTAGCGGGTTATACAATGAGCAGTTCTTC
CSARGTSGLYNEQFF
>.|TRBV19|TRBD1|TRBJ1-6
TGTGCCAGTAGCCCTGCCGGGACAGGGGCTTCACCCCTCCACTTT
CASSPAGTGASPLHF
>once|TRBV28|TRBD2|TRBJ2-7
TGTGCCAGCAGTTTAATGCTAGCGGGAGGATACGAGCAGTACTTC
CASSLMLAGGYEQYF
>.|TRBV9|.|TRBJ1-1
TGTGCCAGCAGCGTAGGTGGGGAAAGCACTGAAGCTTTCTTT
CASSVGGESTEAFF
>many|TRBV20-1|.|TRBJ1-6
TGCAGTGCTAGTATCCAGACACCCAATTCACCCCTCCACTTT
CSASIQTPNSPLHF
>many|TRBV7-9|TRBD1|TRBJ1-1
TGTGCCAGCAGCGACCCCTCGACAGGGGGTACTGAAGCTTTCTTT
CASSDPSTGGTEAFF
>few|TRBV20-1|TRBD1|TRBJ1-4
TGCAGTGCCGACGCACCGCTGGACAGGGAGTATGAAAAACTGTTTTTT
CSADAPLDREYEKLFF
>many|TRBV5-1|TRBD2|TRBJ2-5
TGCGCCAGCAGTCCCCCCGGTAGCGGGAGGGCCGGGGAGACCCAGTACTTC
CASSPPGSGRAGETQYF
>many|TRBV12-3/TRBV12-4|TRBD1|TRBJ1-6
TGTGCCAACAGTTTGACAGGGGGCAATTCACCCCTCCACTTT
CANSLTGGNSPLHF
>.|TRBV13|.|TRBJ1-1
TGTGCCAGCAGCTTAGGCCCAGGGGCATATGAAGCTTTCTTT
CASSLGPGAYEAFF
>few|TRBV10-3|TRBD1|TRBJ1-2
TGTGCCATCAGATCAGGGGGATATGGCTACACCTTC
CAIRSGGYGYTF
>.|TRBV19|TRBD1|TRBJ2-3
TGTGCCAGTAGTGCCACAGGGGGAGAGGTGGATACGCAGTATTTT
CASSATGGEVDTQYF
>.|TRBV11-1|.|TRBJ2-2
TGTGCCAGCACTACGTACACCGGGGAGCTGTTTTTT
CASTTYTGELFF
>many|TRBV18|.|TRBJ2-3
TGTGCCAGCTCACCTGCGTGGGTTACTAGCACAGATACGCAGTATTTT
CASSPAWVTSTDTQYF
>.|TRBV29-1|TRBD2|TRBJ2-7
TGCAGCGTCGAGGCGGGGGACGAGCAGTACTTC
CSVEAGDEQYF
>few|TRBV7-2|.|TRBJ2-2
TGTGCCAGCAGCTTAGTGTCCACCGGGGAGCTGTTTTTT
CASSLVSTGELFF